These T cell receptor beta chains were read from a single sample in a study of T cell changes during pregnancy in multiple sclerosis. Using immunoSEQ multiplex PCR, the repertoire was profiled, and TCRdb retains in-frame clones only, with some absent. The table records more than 30,000 clones, over 80% of them present only once. Material: PBMCs (not recorded whether the cells were cultured). These receptor sequences come from a female donor with multiple sclerosis, enrolled in a pregnancy study. Both conserved end residues are part of each CDR3. Each record gives: D gene, CDR3 length, clone size, J gene, V gene, CDR3 DNA, CDR3 protein. A D gene is named only where the DNA matches it firmly. Where a row states a size, it is once, few, many or the class of an expanded clone; other rows omit it.

NA	15	NA	TRBJ1-2	TRBV27	TGTGCCAGCAGTATTGTTCAGGGGAATAACTATGGCTACACCTTC	CASSIVQGNNYGYTF
NA	14	NA	TRBJ1-3	TRBV28	TGTGCCAGCAGTTCACAGGGCGCAGGAAACACCATATATTTT	CASSSQGAGNTIYF
NA	14	NA	TRBJ2-6	TRBV2	TGTGCCAGCAGTGAACTGTCCGGGGCCAACGTCCTGACTTTC	CASSELSGANVLTF
NA	13	NA	TRBJ2-5	TRBV6-5	TGTGCCAGCAGTCGCGGACCTGGGGAGACCCAGTACTTC	CASSRGPGETQYF
NA	14	once	TRBJ2-7	TRBV4-1	TGCGCCAGCAGCCAAGTGCGGACCAGCTACGAGCAGTACTTC	CASSQVRTSYEQYF
TRBD1	14	few	TRBJ2-7	TRBV6-1	TGTGCCAGCAGACTGAGGGGACAGAACTACGAGCAGTACTTC	CASRLRGQNYEQYF
TRBD1	15	NA	TRBJ2-2	TRBV2	TGTGCCAGCAGTCTTGACAGGGGGTGGGCCGGGGAGCTGTTTTTT	CASSLDRGWAGELFF
TRBD1	13	NA	TRBJ1-1	TRBV6-6	TGTGCCAGCAACGACAGGGTGAACACTGAAGCTTTCTTT	CASNDRVNTEAFF
NA	14	NA	TRBJ2-7	TRBV5-6	TGTGCCAGCAGCTTGGGAGGGGTACGCTACGAGCAGTACTTC	CASSLGGVRYEQYF
NA	15	NA	TRBJ2-5	TRBV7-2	TGTGCCAGCAGTTTTCTAGGGACTTCTAAAGAGACCCAGTACTTC	CASSFLGTSKETQYF
NA	14	NA	TRBJ2-2	TRBV6-6	TGTGCCAGCAGTTATGCCGTCTACACCGGGGAGCTGTTTTTT	CASSYAVYTGELFF